A single TCR beta chain is shown here with its context. The antigen is undetermined. Although they were nominally healthy when sampled, donors likely had unrecorded immune exposures. This entry belongs to a study of cytomegalovirus exposure and HLA in healthy donors. Study outcomes and limitations: Segments of the TCR beta V type were, in most cases, productive about 87% or about 30% of the time in an earlier analysis. A later analysis linked a missense variant in DCLRE1C to the trimming of TCR beta V and J genes.

Primers for the PCR totalled 60 Vbeta and 13 Jbeta. This table comes from immunoSEQ multiplex PCR, and its TCRdb copy is limited to in-frame clones, with some not included. The sample gives roughly 86,000 clones, nearly 80% of which show up once; roughly 6% is in the top ten. The CDR3 extends over 13 amino acids. The germline V gene has CDR1 MNHEY and CDR2 SMNVEV (reference sequence). The V and J ends lost 2 bases and 6 bases respectively, with 11 bases between them. Specimen: PBMCs. The receptor was derived from a female donor in good health and CMV-seronegative. The rearrangement joins TRBV27 to TRBJ2-7; D is perhaps TRBD2 (6 bases). CDR3 amino acids: CASSLGRGIEQYF. CDR3 bases: TGTGCCAGCAGTTTAGGTCGGGGGATCGAGCAGTACTTC.